The 31 T cell receptor beta chains listed next were all sequenced from one sample in a study of blood T cell repertoires in COVID-19. Profiling relied on immunoSEQ multiplex PCR, and the TCRdb table lists in-frame clones only, not all of them. The table includes more than 200,000 clones, around nine tenths detected once. Specimen: PBMCs or T cells enriched from blood (not recorded which). The receptor set was obtained from a woman aged 30 to 39 who had recovered from COVID-19.

The chain uses TRBV15 and TRBJ2-7; D not resolved. The length of the CDR3 is 12 residues. The germline V and J ends were trimmed by 0 bases and 3 bases, with 3 bases remaining between them. Germline V lookup: CDR1 LNHNV, CDR2 YYDKDF (reference sequence). The CDR3 DNA follows: TGTGCCACCAGCAGAGACAGCTACGAGCAGTACTTC. Its protein is CATSRDSYEQYF. Full variable domain (remainder filled in from reference TRBV15 and TRBJ2-7): DAMVIQNPRYQVTQFGKPVTLSCSQTLNHNVMYWYQQKSSQAPKLLFHYYDKDFNNEADTPDNFQSRRPNTSFCFLDIRSPGLGDTAMYLCATSRDSYEQYFGPGTRLTVT.

The V gene is TRBV19, the J gene TRBJ1-3; weak D call: TRBD1 (5 bases). In germline, CDR1 is LNHDA, CDR2 SQIVND (reference sequence). V was shortened by 6 bases and J by 5 bases, with 8 bases between the two germline ends. This CDR3 is built from 12 residues. CDR3 in DNA: TGTGCCAGTAGGCCGGACAGAAACACCATATATTTT. Its translation: CASRPDRNTIYF.

In DNA, the CDR3 is TGTGCCAGCAGCGCAACAGGGGACTATGGCTACACCTTC. This sequence encodes CASSATGDYGYTF. V usage is TRBV7-3 and J usage is TRBJ1-2; 7 bases align to TRBD1. This CDR3 has 13 amino acids. V shed 5 bases, J shed 3 bases, and the junction held 3 bases outside the gene matches. The V gene's germline CDR1 is SGHTA and CDR2 FQGTGA.

The V gene is TRBV28, the J gene TRBJ1-5; D is unresolved. Trimming removed 5 bases at V and 0 bases at J, with 14 bases between. The germline CDR1 and CDR2 sequences are MDHEN and SYDVKM. This CDR3 is 16 amino acids long. In DNA form, the CDR3 reads TGTGCCAGCAGTCCCCCCGTCCTGTATAGCAATCAGCCCCAGCATTTT. Amino acid sequence: CASSPPVLYSNQPQHF.

The J gene is TRBJ1-1, the V gene TRBV19, with D hard to call. The germline V and J ends were trimmed by 1 base and 0 bases, with 12 bases remaining between them. CDR1 LNHDA and CDR2 SQIVND come from the germline V gene (reference sequence). The CDR3 has 16 residues. CDR3 protein: CASSIVGGKMNTEAFF. The CDR3 DNA reads TGTGCCAGTAGTATAGTAGGCGGGAAGATGAACACTGAAGCTTTCTTT.

This clone was observed once. The CDR3 loop is CASSVTSVGTQYF. Written as DNA, the CDR3 is TGTGCCAGCAGCGTGACTAGCGTCGGGACCCAGTACTTC. This chain links TRBV7-2 with TRBJ2-5; 8 bases are a match to TRBD2. Per germline, CDR1 SGHTA and CDR2 FQGNSA. This CDR3 is built from 13 residues. J was trimmed by 7 bases and V by 5 bases; bases with no gene match: 6.

V usage is TRBV2 and J usage is TRBJ2-1, with D tentatively TRBD1 (6 bases). CDR3 length: 17 amino acids. Germline V gives CDR1 SNHLY, CDR2 FYNNEI. V gave up 3 bases and J gave up 5 bases, with 20 bases separating them. The CDR3 nucleotides read TGTGCCAGCAGTGATTTGAAAGGCAGGGGCCTGGACAATGAGCAGTTCTTC. Translation gives CASSDLKGRGLDNEQFF.

This clone was counted a few times. CDR3 DNA sequence: TGCGCCAGCAGCTTGGACAGACGCCCTGAAGCTTTCTTT. Translation gives CASSLDRRPEAFF. This chain joins TRBV5-1 and TRBJ1-1; no definite D call. Germline CDR1 reads SGHRS; CDR2 reads YFSETQ. This CDR3 is built from 13 residues. Trimming pared 0 bases from V and 6 bases from J, leaving 9 bases between.

This chain joins TRBV10-3 and TRBJ2-7, with a possible D match to TRBD2 (6 bases). The ends were cut back, 4 bases at V and 0 bases at J, with 22 bases in the middle. Germline values: CDR1 ENHRY, CDR2 SYGVKD. This CDR3 has 18 amino acids. CDR3 nucleotide sequence: TGTGCCATCAGTGCTCCCCCAACCGGGACTGGAAGCTCCTACGAGCAGTACTTC. This gives the protein CAISAPPTGTGSSYEQYF.

The V gene is TRBV7-2, the J gene TRBJ2-1, with 8 bases lining up with TRBD1. Germline V gene lookup returns CDR1 SGHTA and CDR2 FQGNSA. With V trimmed by 2 bases and J by 7 bases, 4 bases remained unmatched. The CDR3 has 14 residues. CDR3 DNA sequence: TGTGCCAGCAGCTTACAGGGGGCGAGAAATGAGCAGTTCTTC. It encodes CASSLQGARNEQFF.

The chain joins TRBV28 to TRBJ1-3; weak D call: TRBD1 (6 bases). The germline V and J ends were trimmed by 5 bases and 2 bases, with 10 bases remaining between them. CDR1 and CDR2 from the germline V gene are MDHEN and SYDVKM. The CDR3 covers 14 residues. The CDR3 is CASSSEGAGNTIYF. The CDR3 nucleotides read TGTGCCAGCAGTAGCGAGGGGGCTGGAAACACCATATATTTT.

The chain recombines TRBV9 with TRBJ2-3; D is ambiguous. Germline V gene data show CDR1 as SGDLS and CDR2 as YYNGEE. V shed 6 bases and J shed 5 bases, with 19 bases lying between them. The CDR3 contains 15 residues. CDR3: CASTRSPELVDTQYF. As DNA, the CDR3 is TGTGCCAGCACGCGAAGCCCCGAGTTGGTAGATACGCAGTATTTT.

The chain has TRBV9 and TRBJ2-5; unclear D gene. The germline CDR1 and CDR2 sequences are SGDLS and YYNGEE. The CDR3 consists of 14 residues. The V end was cut by 0 bases, the J end by 5 bases, with 11 bases between. The chain's CDR3 is CASSVALVGETQYF. DNA of the CDR3: TGTGCCAGCAGCGTAGCATTGGTCGGGGAGACCCAGTACTTC.

This sequence joins TRBV27 and TRBJ2-7, with a tentative D call TRBD1 (6 bases). V was pared by 4 bases and J by 6 bases, with 22 bases between. The CDR3 is 16 amino acids. The germline gives CDR1 MNHEY, CDR2 SMNVEV (reference sequence). The CDR3 bases are TGTGCCAGCAGTTCCCCCTCACAGGGCCGCGCGACCGAGCAGTACTTC. This gives the protein CASSSPSQGRATEQYF.

This chain uses TRBV30 with TRBJ2-1, with a weak D call TRBD2 (5 bases). V was pared by 0 bases and J by 9 bases, with 12 bases between. This CDR3 spans 13 amino acids. CDR1 is GTSNPN, CDR2 SVGIG, per germline (reference sequence). This CDR3 is CAWSVRPGGEQFF. The CDR3 bases are TGTGCCTGGAGTGTAAGACCCGGAGGTGAGCAGTTCTTC.

V is TRBV5-1 and J is TRBJ2-2; D is possibly TRBD2 (6 bases). The CDR3 covers 14 residues. V dropped 6 bases and J dropped 6 bases, with 15 bases sitting between them. The V gene's germline CDR1 is SGHRS and CDR2 YFSETQ. The CDR3 nucleotides read TGCGCCAGCAAAGGAGTAGCGGACTCCGGGGAGCTGTTTTTT. It specifies CASKGVADSGELFF.

The rearrangement links TRBV19 to TRBJ1-2, with TRBD1 as a possible D gene (5 bases). CDR1 is LNHDA, CDR2 SQIVND, per germline (reference sequence). CDR3 length: 14 amino acids. Trimming took off 5 bases at V and 0 bases at J, with 10 bases between the two ends. CDR3 sequence (DNA): TGTGCCAGTAGTTCAACAGGTTCTAACTATGGCTACACCTTC. Residues: CASSSTGSNYGYTF.

This clone was observed a single time. This chain links TRBV19 with TRBJ1-2, with 8 positions matching TRBD1. The V gene's germline CDR1 is LNHDA and CDR2 SQIVND (reference sequence). The CDR3 has 15 amino acids. With 7 bases clipped from V and 3 bases from J, the junction kept 10 bases outside the gene matches. The CDR3 spells CASIPRTGWDYGYTF. DNA of the CDR3: TGTGCCAGTATCCCCCGGACAGGGTGGGACTATGGCTACACCTTC.

The rearrangement joins TRBV19 to TRBJ1-2, with D perhaps TRBD1 (5 bases). Looked up from germline, CDR1 is LNHDA and CDR2 is SQIVND (reference sequence). This CDR3 is built from 15 residues. Trimming stripped 5 bases from V and 2 bases from J, with 15 bases between. The CDR3 loop is CASSLQVMGNYGYTF. The CDR3 DNA is TGTGCCAGTAGTTTACAGGTTATGGGAAACTATGGCTACACCTTC.

This clone was detected a few times. The chain has TRBV7-3 and TRBJ2-1; 7 bases map to TRBD2. Losses at the gene ends were 1 base for V and 4 bases for J; bases not matched to a gene: 16. The CDR3 has 19 amino acids. CDR1 and CDR2 (germline): SGHTA, FQGTGA. CDR3 sequence reads: CASSLRLPSASGLYNEQFF. The CDR3 nucleotides read TGTGCCAGCAGCTTAAGACTCCCCTCGGCTAGCGGCTTATACAATGAGCAGTTCTTC.

The chain combines TRBV15 with TRBJ1-1; D may be TRBD1 (6 bases). The V gene lost 1 base and the J gene lost 1 base, with 7 bases spanning the gap. Per germline, CDR1 LNHNV and CDR2 YYDKDF (reference sequence). CDR3 size: 14 residues. The CDR3 region has the DNA TGTGCCACCAGCAGAGTACAGGGGAACACTGAAGCTTTCTTT. Protein: CATSRVQGNTEAFF.

The rearrangement links TRBV3-1 (or the pseudogene TRBV3-2) to TRBJ2-2; 8 bases are shared with TRBD2. The CDR3 contains 16 residues. The trim removed 4 bases at V and 5 bases at J, leaving 9 bases unmatched. The germline gives CDR1 LGHDT, CDR2 YNNKEL (reference sequence). DNA of the CDR3: TGTGCCAGCAGCCGACAGACTAGCGCCCGAACCGGGGAGCTGTTTTTT. Its translation: CASSRQTSARTGELFF.

This clone was seen only once. The rearrangement uses TRBV28 and TRBJ2-7; 8 bases agree with TRBD1. The CDR3 is 14 amino acids. In germline, CDR1 is MDHEN, CDR2 SYDVKM. Losses at the gene ends were 5 bases for V and 2 bases for J; bases not matched to a gene: 5. This chain's CDR3 is CASSLGQATYEQYF. CDR3 coding DNA: TGTGCCAGCAGTCTGGGACAGGCCACCTACGAGCAGTACTTC. The full variable domain, in which reference TRBV28 and TRBJ2-7 provide the parts outside the CDR3, is DVKVTQSSRYLVKRTGEKVFLECVQDMDHENMFWYRQDPGLGLRLIYFSYDVKMKEKGDIPEGYSVSREKKERFSLILESASTNQTSMYLCASSLGQATYEQYFGPGTRLTVT.

The chain uses TRBV7-9 and TRBJ1-3, with 9 bases lining up with TRBD1. CDR3 length equals 18 residues. The ends lost 5 bases at V and 1 base at J; junction bases unmatched: 12. Germline V gene sequence: CDR1 SEHNR, CDR2 FQNEAQ (reference sequence). CDR3 sequence reads: CASSDPGQGSESGNTIYF. For the CDR3, the DNA is TGTGCCAGCAGCGATCCTGGACAGGGGAGTGAGTCTGGAAACACCATATATTTT. The variable domain in full, completed from reference TRBV7-9 and TRBJ1-3, reads DTGVSQNPRHKITKRGQNVTFRCDPISEHNRLYWYRQTLGQGPEFLTYFQNEAQLEKSRLLSDRFSAERPKGSFSTLEIQRTEQGDSAMYLCASSDPGQGSESGNTIYFGEGSWLTVV.

The chain has TRBV18 and TRBJ1-2, with 9 positions matching TRBD1. The CDR3 spans 17 residues. V lost 3 bases and J lost 4; bases outside the gene matches: 12. CDR1 and CDR2 from the germline V gene are KGHSH and LQKENI. The CDR3: CASSPGTGFNPGYGYTF. The CDR3 DNA reads as TGTGCCAGCTCACCCGGGACAGGGTTTAATCCGGGCTATGGCTACACCTTC. The whole variable domain, filled in from reference TRBV18 and TRBJ1-2, reads NAGVMQNPRHLVRRRGQEARLRCSPMKGHSHVYWYRQLPEEGLKFMVYLQKENIIDESGMPKERFSAEFPKEGPSILRIQQVVRGDSAAYFCASSPGTGFNPGYGYTFGSGTRLTVV.

CDR3 coding DNA: TGTGCCAACAACCCCGGGGGTAACTATGGCTACACCTTC. This sequence encodes CANNPGGNYGYTF. The J gene is TRBJ1-2, the V gene TRBV6-5, with D perhaps TRBD1 (5 bases). The V gene's germline CDR1 is MNHEY and CDR2 SVGAGI. V was pared by 10 bases and J by 1 base, with 13 bases between. CDR3 length equals 13 residues.

The gene calls are TRBV7-8 and TRBJ1-2; 8 nucleotides agree with TRBD1. Trimming took 5 bases from V and 8 from J; bases not matched to a gene: 22. The germline CDR1 and CDR2 sequences are SGHVS and FQNEAQ. The CDR3 runs to 18 residues. DNA for the CDR3: TGTGCCAGCAGCCCCACCCCCGGGACAGGAATGATCTTCGGGGGCTACACCTTC. This encodes CASSPTPGTGMIFGGYTF. Together with reference TRBV7-8 and TRBJ1-2, the CDR3 gives the full variable domain: GAGVSQSPRYKVAKRGQDVALRCDPISGHVSLFWYQQALGQGPEFLTYFQNEAQLDKSGLPSDRFFAERPEGSVSTLKIQRTQQEDSAVYLCASSPTPGTGMIFGGYTFGSGTRLTVV.

This chain joins TRBV6-4 and TRBJ1-5; perhaps TRBD1 as D (5 bases). The V gene lost 5 bases and the J gene lost 6 bases, with 14 bases spanning the gap. Germline loops: CDR1 MRHNA, CDR2 SNTAGT. The CDR3 length is 14 residues. The CDR3 reads CASSIGGVGQPQHF. CDR3 coding DNA: TGTGCCAGCAGTATCGGGGGGGTCGGTCAGCCCCAGCATTTT.

V gene TRBV7-9 combines with J gene TRBJ2-1, with D perhaps matching TRBD1 (6 bases). Germline loops: CDR1 SEHNR, CDR2 FQNEAQ (reference sequence). This CDR3 has 16 residues. Trimming removed 4 bases at V and 5 bases at J, with 18 bases between. This chain's CDR3 is CASSSLDSAFDNEQFF. CDR3 DNA: TGTGCCAGCAGCTCCTTGGACAGCGCTTTCGACAATGAGCAGTTCTTC.

The chain couples TRBV12-3 or TRBV12-4 to TRBJ1-5; D unclear. Trimming removed 3 bases at V and 7 bases at J, with 10 bases between. The CDR3 covers 13 residues. CDR3: CASSFGEDQPQHF. The CDR3 DNA follows: TGTGCCAGCAGTTTCGGGGAAGACCAGCCCCAGCATTTT.

This chain links TRBV28 with TRBJ2-7, with D possibly TRBD2 on 5 matching bases. The length of the CDR3 is 11 residues. The germline V gene has CDR1 MDHEN and CDR2 SYDVKM. V lost 8 bases and J lost 0, with 5 bases in between. The CDR3 bases are TGTGCCAGCGGGAGCTCCTACGAGCAGTACTTC. This encodes CASGSSYEQYF.